The rows below give T cell receptor beta chains drawn from one sample of a study of sequential checkpoint blockade in melanoma. Profiled with immunoSEQ multiplex PCR; TCRdb holds only in-frame clones, not every one. Altogether more than 35,000 clones are present, over 75% being singletons, with the ten largest covering about an eighth. This specimen consisted of CD8+ T cells sorted from blood (inferred from file names), obtained from a patient given nivolumab and ipilimumab in sequence. These receptors originate from a human donor with melanoma. Both conserved end residues are part of each CDR3. The D gene is left open where the match is weak. Size is stated for part of the rows, as once, few or many counts, or as a class when the clone is expanded.

size	V	length	J	D	DNA	CDR3
NA	TRBV5-3	15	TRBJ2-2	TRBD2	TGTGCCAGAAGCCTTAGCGGGTGTAACACCGGGGAGCTGTTTTTT	CARSLSGCNTGELFF
NA	TRBV4-1	13	TRBJ2-5	NA	TGCGCCAGCAGCCAAGTTCCCAGAGAGACCCAGTACTTC	CASSQVPRETQYF
NA	TRBV25-1	13	TRBJ2-1	NA	TGTGCCAGCAGTGAATACTACTTCAATGAGCAGTTCTTC	CASSEYYFNEQFF
NA	TRBV10-1	13	TRBJ2-1	NA	TGCGCCAGCAGTGAGGGACATTACAATGAGCAGTTCTTC	CASSEGHYNEQFF
NA	TRBV9	14	TRBJ2-7	NA	TGTGCCAGCTCCCAGGGAGGTAGCTCCTACGAGCAGTACTTC	CASSQGGSSYEQYF
NA	TRBV5-4	15	TRBJ2-3	TRBD1	TGTGCCAGCAATATCATCGGGACAGCGGCAGATACGCAGTATTTT	CASNIIGTAADTQYF
once	TRBV28	16	TRBJ2-2	NA	TGTGCCAGCAGTTTGGGCCAGGCGGGCCGAACCGGGGAGCTGTTTTTT	CASSLGQAGRTGELFF
once	TRBV9	17	TRBJ1-6	NA	TGTGCCAGCAGCGTAGCGGGAGGGGCTCTATATAATTCACCCCTCCACTTT	CASSVAGGALYNSPLHF
few	TRBV4-3	15	TRBJ1-4	NA	TGCGCCAGCAGCCAAGATCTCCAACAGTATGAAAAACTGTTTTTT	CASSQDLQQYEKLFF
few	TRBV21-1	10	TRBJ1-2	NA	TGTGCCAGCAGCAAAGCGCGGGGCACCTTC	CASSKARGTF
NA	TRBV11-2	14	TRBJ2-7	NA	TGTGCCAGCAGCCAACCCCCGACAATCTACGAGCAGTACTTC	CASSQPPTIYEQYF
few	TRBV7-9	12	TRBJ2-1	NA	TGTGCCAGCGACCTAGGGGGGGGTGAGCAGTTCTTC	CASDLGGGEQFF
NA	TRBV4-1	14	TRBJ2-7	TRBD1	TGCGCCAGCAGCCAAGTCGGGACAGGGGAAGAGCAGTACTTC	CASSQVGTGEEQYF
NA	TRBV9	16	TRBJ2-3	TRBD1	TGTGCCAGCAGCGTAGAAACAGGGGGCCCGGTAGATACGCAGTATTTT	CASSVETGGPVDTQYF
NA	TRBV25-1	16	TRBJ2-1	TRBD2	TGTGCCAGCAGTGAGCCGGCTAGCGGGATGAGTAGTGAGCAGTTCTTC	CASSEPASGMSSEQFF
NA	TRBV25-1	14	TRBJ2-3	TRBD1	TGTGCCAGCAGTGTACAGGGGGCCGGAGATACGCAGTATTTT	CASSVQGAGDTQYF
NA	TRBV29-1	14	TRBJ1-1	NA	TGCAGCGTTTTGCCAGGGCAGGGAAAACCTGAAGCTTTCTTT	CSVLPGQGKPEAFF
NA	TRBV10-2	15	TRBJ2-7	TRBD1	TGCGCCACCGAACCGGGACAGGGGGCTCCCCACGAGCAGTACTTC	CATEPGQGAPHEQYF
NA	TRBV28	15	TRBJ2-1	TRBD2	TGTGCCAGCAGTTTTCGACTAGCGGGAATGGATGAGCAGTTCTTC	CASSFRLAGMDEQFF
NA	TRBV6-6	15	TRBJ2-5	TRBD2	TGTGCCACCCAGTTCGGGTTAGCGGGAGGGGAGACCCAGTACTTC	CATQFGLAGGETQYF
NA	TRBV6-5	16	TRBJ2-1	TRBD2	TGTGCCAGCAGTTTCCCCTCCGGGACTAGGGTCGGTGAGCAGTTCTTC	CASSFPSGTRVGEQFF
few	TRBV10-3	13	TRBJ2-7	TRBD1	TGTGCCACCTACGGGACAGGGGCCAACGAGCAGTACTTC	CATYGTGANEQYF
few	TRBV25-1	15	TRBJ2-5	NA	TGTGCCAGCAGTGAACCAGGCAGTGACGGAGGGACCCAGTACTTC	CASSEPGSDGGTQYF
NA	TRBV9	13	TRBJ2-2	NA	TGTGCCAGCGGGCGGGGGAACACCGGGGAGCTGTTTTTT	CASGRGNTGELFF
NA	TRBV27	16	TRBJ2-6	NA	TGTGCCAGCACATCCCTAGGGGGACCCGGGGCCAACGTCCTGACTTTC	CASTSLGGPGANVLTF
NA	TRBV28	14	TRBJ2-1	TRBD1	TGTGCCAGCAGCTTAGGACAGGGGCTCAATGAGCAGTTCTTC	CASSLGQGLNEQFF
once	TRBV5-6	14	TRBJ1-2	TRBD1	TGTGCCAGCAGCTTGACAGGGGTAAAGGATGGCTACACCTTC	CASSLTGVKDGYTF
NA	TRBV28	14	TRBJ2-5	NA	TGTGCCAGTCGCCCCCTACAGGGTGTTGGGACCCAGTACTTC	CASRPLQGVGTQYF
NA	TRBV19	15	TRBJ2-2	NA	TGTGCCAGTAGAACCGGGACCAGGGGCACCGGGGAGCTGTTTTTT	CASRTGTRGTGELFF
NA	TRBV30	13	TRBJ1-1	TRBD1	TGTGCCTGGAGGGGACAGGGGGGCACTGAAGCTTTCTTT	CAWRGQGGTEAFF
NA	TRBV28	14	TRBJ2-7	TRBD2	TGTGCCAGCAGTTTAACGACTAGCGGATACGAGCAGTACTTC	CASSLTTSGYEQYF
NA	TRBV5-1	14	TRBJ2-5	NA	TGCGCCAGCAGCTACTGGGGGGGCCGGGAGACCCAGTACTTC	CASSYWGGRETQYF
NA	TRBV5-6	16	TRBJ2-3	NA	TGTGCCAGCAGCCCCGGGGTTAGCGGAGGCACAGATACGCAGTATTTT	CASSPGVSGGTDTQYF
NA	TRBV10-1	14	TRBJ2-1	NA	TGCGCCAGCAGTGATCGGGAGACCTACAATGAGCAGTTCTTC	CASSDRETYNEQFF
NA	TRBV21-1	14	TRBJ2-2	NA	TGTGCCAGCAGCGCTCCCCGGCGGACCGGGGAGCTGTTTTTT	CASSAPRRTGELFF
NA	TRBV19	14	TRBJ2-1	NA	TGTGCCAGTAGTAGCGAACTGACCTACAATGAGCAGTTCTTC	CASSSELTYNEQFF
NA	TRBV4-1	17	TRBJ1-3	TRBD1	TGCGCCAGCAGCCCACGACAAGACAGGGGGCCTGGAAACACCATATATTTT	CASSPRQDRGPGNTIYF